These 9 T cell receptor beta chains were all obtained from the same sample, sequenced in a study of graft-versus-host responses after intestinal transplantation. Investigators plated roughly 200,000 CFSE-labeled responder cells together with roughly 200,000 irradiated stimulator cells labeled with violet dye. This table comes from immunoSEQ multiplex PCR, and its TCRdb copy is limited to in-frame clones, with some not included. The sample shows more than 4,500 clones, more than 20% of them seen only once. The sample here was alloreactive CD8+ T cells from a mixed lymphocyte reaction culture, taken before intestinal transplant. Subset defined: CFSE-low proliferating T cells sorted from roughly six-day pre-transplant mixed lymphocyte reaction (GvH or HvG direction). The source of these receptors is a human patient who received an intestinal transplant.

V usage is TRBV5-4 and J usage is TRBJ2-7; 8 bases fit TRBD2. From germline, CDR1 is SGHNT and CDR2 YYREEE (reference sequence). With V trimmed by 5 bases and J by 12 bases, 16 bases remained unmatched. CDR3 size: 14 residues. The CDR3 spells CASRELTSGGSPYF. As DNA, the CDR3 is TGTGCCAGCAGGGAGTTAACTAGCGGCGGGAGTCCGTACTTC.

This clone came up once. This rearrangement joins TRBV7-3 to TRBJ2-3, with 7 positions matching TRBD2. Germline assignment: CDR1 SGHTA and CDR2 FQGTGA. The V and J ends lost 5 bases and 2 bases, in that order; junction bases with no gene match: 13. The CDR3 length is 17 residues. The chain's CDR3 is CASSPIAGVVHTDTQYF. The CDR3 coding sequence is TGTGCCAGCAGCCCTATCGCGGGAGTAGTCCACACAGATACGCAGTATTTT. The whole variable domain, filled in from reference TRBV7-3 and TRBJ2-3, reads GAGVSQTPSNKVTEKGKYVELRCDPISGHTALYWYRQSLGQGPEFLIYFQGTGAADDSGLPNDRFFAVRPEGSVSTLKIQRTERGDSAVYLCASSPIAGVVHTDTQYFGPGTRLTVL.

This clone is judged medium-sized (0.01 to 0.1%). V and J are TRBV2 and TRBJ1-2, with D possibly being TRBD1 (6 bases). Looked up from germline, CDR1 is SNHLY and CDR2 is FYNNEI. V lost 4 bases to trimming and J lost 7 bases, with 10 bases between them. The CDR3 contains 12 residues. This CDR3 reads CASSGQDGGYTF. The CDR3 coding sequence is TGTGCCAGCAGTGGACAGGACGGTGGCTACACCTTC.

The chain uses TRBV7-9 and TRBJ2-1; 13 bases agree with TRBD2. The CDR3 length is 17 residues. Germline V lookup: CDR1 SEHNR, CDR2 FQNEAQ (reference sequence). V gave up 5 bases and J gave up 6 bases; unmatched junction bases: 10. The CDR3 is CASSDPKGLAGPNEQFF. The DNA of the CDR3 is TGTGCCAGCAGCGATCCGAAGGGACTAGCGGGACCCAATGAGCAGTTCTTC.

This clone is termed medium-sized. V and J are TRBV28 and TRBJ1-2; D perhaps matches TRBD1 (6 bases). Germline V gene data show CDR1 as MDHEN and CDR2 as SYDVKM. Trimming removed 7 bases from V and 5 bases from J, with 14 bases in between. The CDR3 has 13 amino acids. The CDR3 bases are TGTGCCAGCACCACACCCGGACAGTATGGCTACACCTTC. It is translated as CASTTPGQYGYTF.

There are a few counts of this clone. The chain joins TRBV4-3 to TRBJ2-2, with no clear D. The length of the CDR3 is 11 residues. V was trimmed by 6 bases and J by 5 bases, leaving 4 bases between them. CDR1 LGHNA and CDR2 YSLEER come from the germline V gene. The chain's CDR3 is CASSLTGELFF. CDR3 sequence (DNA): TGCGCCAGCAGTCTAACCGGGGAGCTGTTTTTT.

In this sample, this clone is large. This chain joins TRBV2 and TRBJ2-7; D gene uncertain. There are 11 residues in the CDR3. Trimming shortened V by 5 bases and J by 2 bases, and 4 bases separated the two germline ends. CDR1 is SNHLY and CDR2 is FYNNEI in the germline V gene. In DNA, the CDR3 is TGTGCCAGCAGTCTAACCTACGAGCAGTACTTC. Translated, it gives CASSLTYEQYF.

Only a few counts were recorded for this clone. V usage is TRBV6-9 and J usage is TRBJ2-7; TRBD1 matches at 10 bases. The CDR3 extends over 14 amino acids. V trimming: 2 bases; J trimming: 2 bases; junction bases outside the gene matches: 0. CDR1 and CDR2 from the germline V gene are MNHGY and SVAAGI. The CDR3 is CASSYGQGAYEQYF. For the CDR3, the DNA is TGTGCCAGCAGTTATGGACAGGGGGCCTACGAGCAGTACTTC.

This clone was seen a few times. CDR3 nucleotides: TGTGCCAGCAGTTTAGGGGGGGGGATCCCGGGACGTGGCTACACCTTC. Encoded protein: CASSLGGGIPGRGYTF. The chain carries TRBV28 and TRBJ1-2, with D tentatively TRBD1 (5 bases). The germline V and J ends were trimmed by 2 bases and 7 bases, with 20 bases remaining between them. Germline loops: CDR1 MDHEN, CDR2 SYDVKM. This CDR3 comprises 16 residues.